These T cell receptor beta chains were read from a single sample in a study of T-cell memory formation after mild COVID-19. Each CDR3 protein is one row after TCRdb ran MiXCR on the 5' RACE reads. The sample lists around 370,000 distinct CDR3 sequences, more than 20% occurring once. Specimen: PBMCs or a T cell subset sorted from them (not recorded which). The origin of the receptors is an adult woman who had mild COVID-19 (a few samples of this study predate the infection). Cell type and time point are not known. The CDR3 runs from the conserved cysteine through the conserved F or W. A D gene is named only where the DNA matches it firmly. The size of a clone is reported for some rows only, either as once, few or many, or as a class for expanded clones.

cdr3_length	j_call	clone_size	d_call	v_call	cdr3_aa	cdr3_nt
15	TRBJ2-1	once	TRBD2	TRBV6-5	CASSFGLAAYNEQFF	TGTGCCAGCAGTTTTGGACTAGCGGCCTACAATGAGCAGTTCTTC
15	TRBJ1-2	few	.	TRBV7-9	CASSLGSSTGYGYTF	TGTGCCAGCAGCTTAGGCTCCTCCACAGGCTATGGCTACACCTTC
13	TRBJ1-2	.	TRBD1	TRBV6-5	CASSPMTGAGYTF	TGTGCCAGCAGTCCGATGACAGGGGCTGGCTACACCTTC
18	TRBJ2-2	.	TRBD1	TRBV6-5	CASSYAAGGFFMTGELFF	TGTGCCAGCAGTTACGCGGCAGGGGGTTTCTTCATGACCGGGGAGCTGTTTTTT
13	TRBJ2-3	few	TRBD1	TRBV29-1	CSGAQGATDTQYF	TGCAGCGGCGCTCAGGGGGCAACAGATACGCAGTATTTT
13	TRBJ1-5	few	TRBD1	TRBV19	CASSKDRDQPQHF	TGTGCCAGTAGCAAAGACAGGGATCAGCCCCAGCATTTT
15	TRBJ2-3	.	TRBD2	TRBV12-3/TRBV12-4	CASSHSGRELDTQYF	TGTGCCAGCAGTCACAGCGGGAGAGAATTAGATACGCAGTATTTT
14	TRBJ2-4	.	TRBD1	TRBV9	CASSGTTGGNIQYF	TGTGCCAGCAGCGGGACGACAGGGGGTAACATTCAGTACTTC
13	TRBJ2-7	few	.	TRBV11-2	CASSLFWGDEQYF	TGTGCCAGCAGCTTATTCTGGGGGGACGAGCAGTACTTC
15	TRBJ2-7	.	TRBD1	TRBV2	CASRDRGQPSYEQYF	TGTGCCAGCAGGGACCGGGGACAGCCCTCCTACGAGCAGTACTTC
14	TRBJ1-4	.	.	TRBV4-1	CASSQAGVNEKLFF	TGCGCCAGCAGCCAAGCAGGGGTTAATGAAAAACTGTTTTTT
13	TRBJ1-1	few	.	TRBV12-3/TRBV12-4	CASSHGLKTEAFF	TGTGCCAGCAGTCACGGACTGAAAACTGAAGCTTTCTTT
12	TRBJ2-5	many	.	TRBV5-1	CASSLDHETQYF	TGCGCCAGCAGCTTGGATCATGAGACCCAGTACTTC
15	TRBJ2-7	.	.	TRBV4-3	CASSQEEGGTYEQYF	TGCGCCAGCAGCCAAGAGGAGGGCGGAACCTACGAGCAGTACTTC
16	TRBJ2-7	many	.	TRBV5-1	CASSLEYGAPVYEQYF	TGCGCCAGCAGCTTGGAGTATGGGGCCCCAGTCTACGAGCAGTACTTC
15	TRBJ2-1	.	TRBD1	TRBV10-3	CAIRETGAGNNEQFF	TGTGCCATCAGGGAGACAGGGGCGGGGAACAATGAGCAGTTCTTC
14	TRBJ2-1	few	TRBD2	TRBV4-1	CASSHSGGGNEQFF	TGCGCCAGCAGCCATAGCGGGGGGGGCAATGAGCAGTTCTTC
17	TRBJ2-7	few	.	TRBV11-2	CASSLGTGGQNSYEQYF	TGTGCCAGCAGCTTAGGTACGGGGGGACAAAACTCCTACGAGCAGTACTTC
13	TRBJ1-2	many	.	TRBV29-1	CSVEGGFDYGYTF	TGCAGCGTTGAAGGGGGATTCGACTATGGCTACACCTTC
14	TRBJ2-1	.	.	TRBV7-2	CASNQGLARGEQFF	TGTGCCAGCAACCAGGGGCTAGCGAGGGGTGAGCAGTTCTTC
15	TRBJ2-1	.	TRBD2	TRBV6-5	CASTSTSGVYNEQFF	TGTGCCAGCACTTCCACTAGCGGGGTATACAATGAGCAGTTCTTC
13	TRBJ2-7	few	.	TRBV6-6	CASSHRNEEKQYF	TGTGCCAGCAGTCACCGTAACGAAGAAAAGCAGTACTTC
15	TRBJ2-7	.	TRBD1	TRBV6-5	CASSTDRLGSYEQYF	TGTGCCAGCAGTACGGACAGGTTGGGATCCTACGAGCAGTACTTC
14	TRBJ2-5	few	.	TRBV27	CASSLRDTQETQYF	TGTGCCAGCAGTTTACGGGACACACAAGAGACCCAGTACTTC
14	TRBJ2-1	few	.	TRBV7-9	CASSLSITYNEQFF	TGTGCCAGCAGCTTATCTATCACCTACAATGAGCAGTTCTTC
14	TRBJ2-1	few	.	TRBV5-1	CASSFIPLDNEQFF	TGCGCCAGCAGCTTCATTCCACTCGACAATGAGCAGTTCTTC
14	TRBJ1-2	.	TRBD1	TRBV5-6	CASSHGTGNYGYTF	TGTGCCAGCAGCCACGGGACAGGGAACTATGGCTACACCTTC
17	TRBJ1-3	.	TRBD1	TRBV4-3	CASSQKVGQGPGNTIYF	TGCGCCAGCAGCCAAAAAGTGGGACAGGGTCCTGGAAACACCATATATTTT
14	TRBJ2-1	.	.	TRBV6-2/TRBV6-3	CASSSPGRSNEQFF	TGTGCCAGCAGTTCCCCAGGCCGAAGCAATGAGCAGTTCTTC
12	TRBJ1-4	.	.	TRBV7-9	CASSFLNEKLFF	TGTGCCAGCAGCTTTCTTAATGAAAAACTGTTTTTT
15	TRBJ1-5	.	TRBD1	TRBV4-3	CASSQETGGNQPQHF	TGCGCCAGCAGCCAAGAAACAGGGGGCAATCAGCCCCAGCATTTT
16	TRBJ2-3	.	.	TRBV6-2/TRBV6-3	CASSYSIGLATDTQYF	TGTGCCAGCAGTTACTCGATCGGCCTAGCCACAGATACGCAGTATTTT
14	TRBJ2-2	few	.	TRBV5-1	CASRALTNTGELFF	TGCGCCAGCAGGGCACTTACGAACACCGGGGAGCTGTTTTTT